These 13 T cell receptor beta chains came from one sample sequenced in a study of post-analysis software for immune sequencing data. Unique molecular identifiers had been added to the TCR beta cDNA libraries. MiXCR, run by TCRdb on the PCR reads, gives a single entry per CDR3 protein. Among about 540,000 distinct CDR3 sequences listed, around 36% were seen once. Their target antigens are unknown. Study-wide results and limits: Relative to controls, patients had about 5 TRBV segments at higher frequency, with TRBV5-6, TRBV5-1 and TRBV20-1 among these.

Sequencing was performed on blood. The receptors were sampled from a girl aged 2-17 years with multiple sclerosis.

This chain links TRBV5-1 with TRBJ2-1, with D perhaps matching TRBD1 (6 bases). V was shortened by 4 bases and J by 9 bases, with 11 bases between the two germline ends. Per germline, CDR1 SGHRS and CDR2 YFSETQ. CDR3 length equals 12 residues. The chain's CDR3 is CASSSRDTEQFF. CDR3 in DNA: TGCGCCAGCAGCAGCCGGGACACTGAGCAGTTCTTC.

The chain links TRBV5-1 to TRBJ2-3, with 11 bases identical to TRBD1. Germline-derived CDR1 and CDR2 are SGHRS and YFSETQ. V shed 2 bases and J 6 bases; nucleotides not matched to a gene: 5. This CDR3 comprises 15 residues. The CDR3 bases are TGCGCCAGCAGCTTCCCGGACAGGGGGCAGGATACGCAGTATTTT. Protein: CASSFPDRGQDTQYF.

The chain uses TRBV15 and TRBJ2-5, with D possibly TRBD1 on 6 matching bases. Trimming removed 5 bases at V and 3 bases at J, with 7 bases between. CDR3 size: 12 residues. From germline, CDR1 is LNHNV and CDR2 YYDKDF (reference sequence). Written as DNA, the CDR3 is TGTGCCACCAGCCGGGACAAAGAGACCCAGTACTTC. It yields the protein CATSRDKETQYF.

The V and J genes are TRBV20-1 and TRBJ2-5; a possible D gene is TRBD1 (6 bases). The DNA end is a closer match to TRBJ2-7, so the J assignment may be wrong. This CDR3 has 13 residues. Germline CDR1 and CDR2: DFQATT and SNEGSKA (reference sequence). CDR3 sequence (DNA): TGCAGTGCTAGATCGGACAGATACTACGAGCAGTACTTC. Translating it yields CSARSDRYYEQYF.

The CDR3 region has the DNA TGTGCCAGCAGCTTTTCAGGGCCCTCCTACAATGAGCAGTACTTC. Translation: CASSFSGPSYNEQYF. The J gene is TRBJ2-7, the V gene TRBV5-4; D perhaps matches TRBD1 (5 bases). CDR3 length: 15 residues. The V gene lost 2 bases and the J gene lost 7 bases, with 19 bases spanning the gap. Germline values: CDR1 SGHNT, CDR2 YYREEE (reference sequence). Drawing the rest from reference TRBV5-4 and TRBJ2-7, the complete variable domain is ETGVTQSPTHLIKTRGQQVTLRCSSQSGHNTVSWYQQALGQGPQFIFQYYREEENGRGNFPPRFSGLQFPNYSSELNVNALELDDSALYLCASSFSGPSYNEQYFGPGTRLTVT.

This clonotype was observed many times. The genes are TRBV12-3 or TRBV12-4 and TRBJ2-6; no definite D call. The CDR3 loop spans 13 amino acids. V was clipped by 6 bases and J by 0 bases, with 3 bases between them. The CDR3 DNA reads as TGTGCCAGCAGGGACTCTGGGGCCAACGTCCTGACTTTC. It specifies CASRDSGANVLTF.

To note about this clonotype: At one end the junction does not follow the germline gene, possibly because of a read error. The chain recombines TRBV12-3 or TRBV12-4 with TRBJ1-4, with D tentatively TRBD1 (6 bases). This CDR3 spans 14 amino acids. CDR3 sequence reads: CASSYRATNEELFF. The DNA of the CDR3 is TGTGCCAGCAGTTACAGGGCAACTAATGAAGAACTGTTTTTT.

This sequence joins TRBV5-1 and TRBJ2-7; 11 bases fit TRBD1. With V trimmed by 0 bases and J by 6 bases, 5 bases remained unmatched. Germline CDR1 reads SGHRS; CDR2 reads YFSETQ. This CDR3 is built from 15 residues. The CDR3 loop is CASSLAGQGAAEQYF. CDR3 nucleotide sequence: TGCGCCAGCAGCTTGGCCGGACAGGGGGCAGCCGAGCAGTACTTC.

This clonotype was counted ten times or more. J is TRBJ1-1 and V is TRBV7-6, with no clear D. The CDR3 runs to 13 residues. Germline CDR1 is SGHVS and CDR2 is FNYEAQ. The V end lost 5 bases, the J end lost 1 base, and 8 bases lay between the germline ends. The CDR3 reads CASSPTENTEAFF. CDR3 bases: TGTGCCAGCAGCCCCACAGAGAACACTGAAGCTTTCTTT.

The V call is TRBV5-1, the J call TRBJ2-2; no firm D call. This CDR3 contains 14 residues. CDR1 is SGHRS and CDR2 is YFSETQ in the germline V gene. The V gene lost 3 bases and the J gene lost 1 base, with 7 bases spanning the gap. The CDR3 coding sequence is TGCGCCAGCAGCTCAAGACAGAACACCGGGGAGCTGTTTTTT. Protein: CASSSRQNTGELFF.

This clonotype was observed a handful of times. The chain recombines TRBV6-5 with TRBJ2-1, with 12 bases that match TRBD2. J was trimmed by 10 bases and V by 3 bases; bases with no gene match: 7. Germline V gives CDR1 MNHEY, CDR2 SVGAGI. The CDR3 is 15 amino acids. CDR3 region: CASSYIPGTSGEQFF. The CDR3 coding sequence is TGTGCCAGCAGTTATATACCGGGGACTAGCGGGGAGCAGTTCTTC.

This clonotype was detected only a few times. This chain joins TRBV20-1 and TRBJ1-4; D possibly corresponds to TRBD1 (6 bases). The CDR3 consists of 12 residues. Germline lookup yields CDR1 DFQATT and CDR2 SNEGSKA (reference sequence). For the CDR3, the DNA is TGCAGCGCCCGAGGACAGAATGAAAAACTGTTTTTT. Translating gives CSARGQNEKLFF.

This clonotype was counted ten times or more. The genes are TRBV5-1 and TRBJ2-3; no firm D call. Germline CDR1 and CDR2: SGHRS and YFSETQ. Trimming removed 0 bases at V and 7 bases at J, with 6 bases between. CDR3 length: 12 amino acids. As DNA, the CDR3 is TGCGCCAGCAGCTTGGGGGCGTATACGCAGTATTTT. It yields the protein CASSLGAYTQYF. Full variable domain (missing parts from reference TRBV5-1 and TRBJ2-3): KAGVTQTPRYLIKTRGQQVTLSCSPISGHRSVSWYQQTPGQGLQFLFEYFSETQRNKGNFPGRFSGRQFSNSRSEMNVSTLELGDSALYLCASSLGAYTQYFGPGTRLTVL.